Sequencing of this T cell receptor beta chain was carried out in a study of T cell repertoires in cytomegalovirus infection. Study overall: Public TCR beta signatures marked donors with CMV infection and the matching HLA.

TCRdb used MiXCR to reprocess the reads, holding one entry per CDR3 protein. Here the sample spans about 100,000 distinct CDR3 sequences, 20% to 30% being singletons. The germline V gene has CDR1 MGHDK and CDR2 SYGVNS. V dropped 2 bases and J dropped 4 bases, with 3 bases sitting between them. There are 12 residues in the CDR3. Overall study results and limits: HLA-C-restricted TCR beta clonotypes specific for CMV led the ex vivo response. CMV carriers with the relevant HLA were identified by cumulative public TCR beta family frequency.

This clonotype has a handful of counts. The antigen remains undetermined. The sequence was collected from a human donor in good health (CMV status not recorded). Some clones in this sample may be carry-over from other donors' samples. The material sequenced was CD8+ T cells from PBMCs. The chain combines TRBV25-1 with TRBJ2-1; D is unclear. This chain's CDR3 is CASSEVYNEQFF. CDR3 nucleotide sequence: TGTGCCAGCAGTGAAGTATACAATGAGCAGTTCTTC.